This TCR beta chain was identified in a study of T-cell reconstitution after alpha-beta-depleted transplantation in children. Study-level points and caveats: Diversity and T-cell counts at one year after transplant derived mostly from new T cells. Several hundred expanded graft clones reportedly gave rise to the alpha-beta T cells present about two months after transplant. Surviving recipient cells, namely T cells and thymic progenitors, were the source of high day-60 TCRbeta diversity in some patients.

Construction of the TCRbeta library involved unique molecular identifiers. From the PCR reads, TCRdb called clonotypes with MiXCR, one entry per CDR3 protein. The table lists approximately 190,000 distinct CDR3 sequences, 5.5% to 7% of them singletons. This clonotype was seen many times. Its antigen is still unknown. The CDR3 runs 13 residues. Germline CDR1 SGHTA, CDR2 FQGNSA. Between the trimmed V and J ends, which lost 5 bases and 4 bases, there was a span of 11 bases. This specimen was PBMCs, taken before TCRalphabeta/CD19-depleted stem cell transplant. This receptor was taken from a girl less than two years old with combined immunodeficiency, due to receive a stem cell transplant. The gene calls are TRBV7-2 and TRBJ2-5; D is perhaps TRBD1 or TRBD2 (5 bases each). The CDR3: CASSRGPSETQYF. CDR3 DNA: TGTGCCAGCAGCCGGGGACCATCAGAGACCCAGTACTTC. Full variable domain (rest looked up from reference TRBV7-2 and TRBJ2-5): GAGVSQSPSNKVTEKGKDVELRCDPISGHTALYWYRQSLGQGLEFLIYFQGNSAPDKSGLPSDRFSAERTGGSVSTLTIQRTQQEDSAVYLCASSRGPSETQYFGPGTRLLVL.